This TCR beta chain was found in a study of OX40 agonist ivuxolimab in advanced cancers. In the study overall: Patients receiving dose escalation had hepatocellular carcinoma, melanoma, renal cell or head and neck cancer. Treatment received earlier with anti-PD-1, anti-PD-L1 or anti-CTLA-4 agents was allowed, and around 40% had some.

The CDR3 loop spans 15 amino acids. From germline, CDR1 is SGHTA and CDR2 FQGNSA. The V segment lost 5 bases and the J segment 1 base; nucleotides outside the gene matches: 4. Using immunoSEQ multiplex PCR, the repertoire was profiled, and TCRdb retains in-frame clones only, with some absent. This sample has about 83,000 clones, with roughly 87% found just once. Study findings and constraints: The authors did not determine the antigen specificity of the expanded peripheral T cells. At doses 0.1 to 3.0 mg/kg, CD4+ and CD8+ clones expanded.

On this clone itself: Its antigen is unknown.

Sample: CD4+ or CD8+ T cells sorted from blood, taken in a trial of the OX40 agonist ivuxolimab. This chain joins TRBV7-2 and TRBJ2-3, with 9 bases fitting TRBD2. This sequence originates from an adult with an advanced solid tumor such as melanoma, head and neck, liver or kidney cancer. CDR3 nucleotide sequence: TGTGCCAGCAGCACTTGGACTAGCGGCACAGATACGCAGTATTTT. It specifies CASSTWTSGTDTQYF.